The clone carrying this T cell receptor beta chain was observed a few times. Its antigen is undetermined. A much larger clonotype is one base distant, so this may be a read error. This sample is part of a study of read filtering for tumor transcriptome and immune sequencing. The wider study: The cohort had over 16 men and roughly 13 women aged about 40 to 90, mean roughly 65 years. IR-seq gave about 3.5 to 11 million TCR reads per sample; RNA-seq gave about 75 to 1,300. Notes on the study in general: Single-read clonotypes: about 83% of IR-seq clonotypes (about 4% of reads), more than 70% of RNA-seq clonotypes (roughly 43% of reads).

CDR3 length equals 14 residues. Germline lookup yields CDR1 SGHRS and CDR2 YFSETQ. Between the trimmed V and J ends, which lost 0 bases and 2 bases, there was a span of 9 bases. The library was built from about 400 ng RNA with molecular barcoded adaptors for alpha/delta and beta/gamma chains. TCRdb reprocessed the reads with MiXCR, giving one entry per CDR3 protein. The sample contains about 54,000 distinct CDR3 sequences, 9% to 15% of which appear only once. V usage is TRBV5-1 and J usage is TRBJ2-7; D might be TRBD1 or TRBD2, each matching 5 bases. The sample taken for sequencing was a population of CD138-negative cells sorted from bone marrow. This receptor was obtained from a donor older than 35 with multiple myeloma. CDR3 in amino acids: CASSLERGPYEQYF. The CDR3 DNA sequence: TGCGCCAGCAGCTTGGAACGGGGCCCCTACGAGCAGTACTTC.